The 32 T cell receptor beta chains listed next were all sequenced from one sample in a study of Graves' ophthalmopathy and Graves' hyperthyroidism. The sequenced template was RNA, covering the TCR beta CDR3 region. Investigators did first-round RT-PCR with HTBI primers, then second-round multiplex PCR. TCRdb independently ran MiXCR on the multiplex PCR reads; one entry per CDR3 protein. The sample gives 560,000 or so distinct CDR3 sequences, 39% of which show up once; approximately 4.1% is in the top ten. Input material: peripheral blood or thyroid tissue (not recorded which). The receptor source for this set is an adult man with Graves' hyperthyroidism.

This clonotype was counted many times. The V call is TRBV6-1, the J call TRBJ1-5; D gene unclear. CDR3 size: 15 residues. The V end lost 2 bases, the J end lost 0 bases, and 8 bases lay between the germline ends. The germline V gene has CDR1 MNHNS and CDR2 SASEGT. CDR3 sequence: CASSERRNSNQPQHF. Written as DNA, the CDR3 is TGTGCCAGCAGTGAAAGACGGAATAGCAATCAGCCCCAGCATTTT.

In its sample, this clonotype was seen many times. The chain uses TRBV12-3 or TRBV12-4 and TRBJ1-6, with 8 bases matching TRBD1. This CDR3 is built from 14 residues. V shed 6 bases and J 7 bases; nucleotides not matched to a gene: 5. This chain's CDR3 is CASRIQGGNSPLHF. As DNA, the CDR3 is TGTGCCAGCAGAATACAGGGGGGCAATTCACCCCTCCACTTT.

This clonotype has more than one count but fewer than ten. J is TRBJ1-1 and V is TRBV13; TRBD1 aligns across 7 bases. Losses at the gene ends were 5 bases for V and 0 bases for J; bases not matched to a gene: 9. This CDR3 comprises 16 residues. Germline V lookup: CDR1 PRHDT, CDR2 FYEKMQ (reference sequence). CDR3 loop: CASSAPTGRMNTEAFF. CDR3 DNA: TGTGCCAGCAGCGCCCCGACAGGGCGAATGAACACTGAAGCTTTCTTT.

Comments on this clonotype: Its ends do not fully match the called genes, so a read error is possible. This rearrangement joins TRBV7-4 to TRBJ1-3; possible D gene TRBD1, 6 bases. CDR1 SGHVT and CDR2 SQSDAQ come from the germline V gene. This CDR3 has 14 amino acids. DNA for the CDR3: TGTACCAGCAGCTTATCAGGGGACGAAAACACCATATATTTT. Protein product: CTSSLSGDENTIYF.

The chain joins TRBV29-1 to TRBJ2-7, with a tentative D call TRBD2 (5 bases). Deletions cut 0 bases from V and 6 bases from J, with 9 bases between. Germline assignment: CDR1 SQVTM and CDR2 ANQGSEA. This CDR3 comprises 12 residues. CDR3 loop: CSVEDQAAEQYF. CDR3 in DNA: TGCAGCGTTGAAGATCAAGCGGCCGAGCAGTACTTC.

The V gene is TRBV7-2, the J gene TRBJ2-4; no clear D gene. The germline V gene encodes CDR1 SGHTA and CDR2 FQGNSA. V was trimmed by 0 bases and J by 5 bases, leaving 5 bases between them. This CDR3 region has 13 residues. CDR3 protein: CASSLALQNIQYF. In DNA, the CDR3 is TGTGCCAGCAGCTTAGCCCTACAAAACATTCAGTACTTC.

This clonotype was recorded a few times. The chain links TRBV5-1 to TRBJ2-2; 13 bases fit TRBD2. Per germline, CDR1 SGHRS and CDR2 YFSETQ. V lost 4 bases, J lost 1 base, and 4 bases stayed unmatched. CDR3 length: 17 residues. The CDR3 DNA follows: TGCGCCAGCAGCCAGGGGACTAGCGGGAAGAACACCGGGGAGCTGTTTTTT. Translating gives CASSQGTSGKNTGELFF.

This clonotype occurred once. The rearrangement links TRBV25-1 to TRBJ2-5, with TRBD1 matching 10 bases. The DNA end favors TRBJ2-1, so the J call may be wrong. The CDR3 consists of 14 residues. Germline CDR1 MGHDK, CDR2 SYGVNS. This chain's CDR3 is CASAGQGGSDEQFF. As DNA, the CDR3 is TGTGCCAGCGCCGGACAGGGGGGTTCGGATGAGCAGTTCTTC.

In this sample, this clonotype turned up many times. The CDR3 sequence: CSASFLRGGVASRNTEAFF. The CDR3 DNA follows: TGCAGTGCTAGTTTCCTCCGAGGGGGCGTAGCGAGTCGGAACACTGAAGCTTTCTTT. This chain connects TRBV20-1 to TRBJ1-1; 7 positions match TRBD1. With 3 bases clipped from V and 1 base from J, the junction kept 20 bases outside the gene matches. Germline V gene sequence: CDR1 DFQATT, CDR2 SNEGSKA (reference sequence). The CDR3 has 19 residues.

Many counts were recorded for this clonotype. The rearrangement uses TRBV29-1 and TRBJ2-7; 7 nucleotides line up with TRBD2. This CDR3 has 12 residues. After removal of 4 bases from V and 2 bases from J, the junction contained 2 bases not matched to a gene. The germline gives CDR1 SQVTM, CDR2 ANQGSEA. The CDR3 nucleotides read TGCAGCGTTGCTAGCGGTGCCTACGAGCAGTACTTC. It is translated as CSVASGAYEQYF.

This clonotype was seen a handful of times. This sequence may be a read error, since a much larger clone differs from it by one base. This sequence joins TRBV7-9 and TRBJ1-4, with 10 bases fitting TRBD1. The germline V gene encodes CDR1 SEHNR and CDR2 FQNEAQ (reference sequence). The CDR3 totals 16 residues. DNA of the CDR3: TGTGCCAGCAGCTTAGGGGGACAGGGGAAAGGCGAAAAACTGTCTTTT. This gives the protein CASSLGGQGKGEKLSF.

This clonotype has ten or more counts. The chain has TRBV20-1 and TRBJ1-2, with 8 bases aligning to TRBD1. Trimming removed 0 bases from V and 1 base from J; junction bases left unmatched: 10. This CDR3 is built from 17 residues. Germline V gene sequence: CDR1 DFQATT, CDR2 SNEGSKA (reference sequence). CDR3 sequence reads: CSARDLETGAINYGYTF. CDR3 coding DNA: TGCAGTGCTAGAGACTTGGAGACAGGGGCAATTAACTATGGCTACACCTTC.

This chain uses TRBV7-2 with TRBJ2-7, with D perhaps matching TRBD1 or TRBD2 (6 bases each). The germline V gene encodes CDR1 SGHTA and CDR2 FQGNSA. This CDR3 has 14 amino acids. The V end was cut by 4 bases, the J end by 5 bases, with 15 bases between. The CDR3 sequence: CASSSGGGVHEQYF. The CDR3, as DNA: TGTGCCAGCAGCTCCGGGGGCGGGGTCCACGAGCAGTACTTC.

The genes are TRBV7-3 and TRBJ2-6; TRBD1 aligns across 9 bases. With V trimmed by 3 bases and J by 1 base, 4 bases remained unmatched. This CDR3 is 17 amino acids long. Germline V gene sequence: CDR1 SGHTA, CDR2 FQGTGA. CDR3 sequence: CASSFRDRESGANVLTF. The DNA of the CDR3 is TGTGCCAGCAGCTTCCGGGACAGGGAATCTGGGGCCAACGTCCTGACTTTC.

The chain carries TRBV7-9 and TRBJ2-7; TRBD1 matches at 9 bases. The germline V gene encodes CDR1 SEHNR and CDR2 FQNEAQ (reference sequence). The CDR3 loop spans 13 amino acids. The ends lost 5 bases at V and 8 bases at J; junction bases unmatched: 7. The CDR3 DNA sequence: TGTGCCAGCAGCACCGGGACAGGGTTCAAGCAGTACTTC. It codes for CASSTGTGFKQYF.

The chain links TRBV19 to TRBJ2-7; D remains ambiguous. The last part of the DNA fits TRBJ2-1 better; the J call may be wrong. The CDR3 totals 14 residues. Germline V lookup: CDR1 LNHDA, CDR2 SQIVND (reference sequence). The CDR3 reads CASSIGHSYNEQFF. The CDR3 coding sequence is TGTGCCAGTAGTATAGGGCACAGCTACAATGAGCAGTTCTTC.

This clonotype came up a few times. This clone may be a read error of a much larger clone one base away. The chain combines TRBV20-1 with TRBJ1-2; possible D gene TRBD1, 5 bases. The length of the CDR3 is 13 residues. Per germline, CDR1 DFQATT and CDR2 SNEGSKA (reference sequence). The CDR3 nucleotides are TGCAGTGCTAGCGGAGGGGATAGCTATGGCTACGCCTTC. Its translation is CSASGGDSYGYAF.

The V and J genes are TRBV10-3 and TRBJ1-1; D is ambiguous. The CDR3 sequence is 16 residues long. The germline gives CDR1 ENHRY, CDR2 SYGVKD. Trimming shortened V by 6 bases and J by 2 bases, and 19 bases separated the two germline ends. This CDR3 reads CAISAVTKAGNTEAFF. The CDR3 DNA is TGTGCCATCAGCGCGGTCACCAAAGCTGGAAACACTGAAGCTTTCTTT.

This chain uses TRBV2 with TRBJ2-4; 11 bases are a match to TRBD2. After removal of 5 bases from V and 6 bases from J, the junction contained 3 bases not matched to a gene. CDR1 is SNHLY and CDR2 is FYNNEI in the germline V gene. The CDR3 extends over 14 amino acids. CDR3: CASSRTSGGNIQYF. The CDR3 DNA reads TGTGCCAGCAGTAGAACTAGCGGGGGAAACATTCAGTACTTC.

The chain couples TRBV29-1 to TRBJ1-2, with D possibly being TRBD1 (5 bases). V gave up 8 bases and J gave up 7 bases, with 20 bases separating them. The CDR3 is made up of 13 amino acids. Germline CDR1 and CDR2: SQVTM and ANQGSEA. The CDR3 sequence: CSLGVGDFGGYTF. The CDR3 nucleotides read TGCAGCTTGGGCGTAGGGGATTTCGGTGGCTACACCTTC.

This clonotype was detected once. A much larger clonotype is one base distant, so this may be a read error. CDR3 DNA: TGTGCCAGCAGTGAGAGGCAGTCCGATCAGCCCCAGCATTTT. This translates into CASSERQSDQPQHF. J is TRBJ1-5 and V is TRBV6-1; D is uncertain. The CDR3 extends over 14 amino acids. V lost 3 bases to trimming and J lost 5 bases, with 11 bases between them. Per the germline V gene, CDR1 is MNHNS and CDR2 is SASEGT.

This clonotype was counted a single time. The chain combines TRBV29-1 with TRBJ2-7; no definite D call. This CDR3 contains 11 residues. Looked up from germline, CDR1 is SQVTM and CDR2 is ANQGSEA. Trimming left V 4 bases short and J 7 bases short, with 11 bases between. In nucleotides, the CDR3 is TGCAGCGTTGCACCCTACAATGAGCAGTACTTC. As protein: CSVAPYNEQYF.

This rearrangement joins TRBV7-2 to TRBJ2-3, with D perhaps TRBD1 (6 bases). CDR3 size: 15 residues. V was shortened by 6 bases and J by 2 bases, with 15 bases between the two germline ends. CDR1 SGHTA and CDR2 FQGNSA come from the germline V gene. The DNA of the CDR3 is TGTGCCAGCAGACGACCGGGACACTCCACAGATACGCAGTATTTT. Its translation is CASRRPGHSTDTQYF.

The chain has TRBV7-2 and TRBJ1-1; D might be TRBD1 (6 bases). The V gene's germline CDR1 is SGHTA and CDR2 FQGNSA. This CDR3 has 14 amino acids. Deletions cut 1 base from V and 5 bases from J, with 11 bases between. Written as DNA, the CDR3 is TGTGCCAGCAGCTTAGACAACAGGGATACTGAAGCTTTCTTT. This encodes CASSLDNRDTEAFF.

This clonotype was seen many times. This chain uses TRBV10-3 with TRBJ1-1; possibly TRBD1 for D (5 bases). The germline V gene has CDR1 ENHRY and CDR2 SYGVKD. V lost 0 bases, J lost 12 bases, and 8 bases lay in between. The CDR3 extends over 11 amino acids. CDR3 loop: CAISESYRTFF. The CDR3 nucleotides read TGTGCCATCAGTGAGTCATACAGGACTTTCTTT.

About this clonotype itself: At one of its ends the junction is not consistent with the germline gene, which may arise from a read error. This sequence joins TRBV5-4 and TRBJ1-3; tentatively, D is TRBD1 (5 bases). CDR3 size: 14 residues. CDR1 is SGHNT, CDR2 YYREEE, per germline (reference sequence). The CDR3 is CTSSLGGTGNTIYF. The CDR3 DNA sequence: TGTACCAGCAGCTTGGGGGGAACTGGAAACACCATATATTTT.

As to this clonotype: A much larger clonotype is one base distant, so this may be a read error. CDR3 residues: CASGGKSATNEKLFF. Written as DNA, the CDR3 is TGTGCCAGCGGGGGAAAATCTGCAACTAATGAAAAACTGTTTTTT. V and J are TRBV7-8 and TRBJ1-4; D might be TRBD1 (5 bases). V lost 8 bases and J 0 bases, leaving 13 bases between the germline ends. CDR1 is SGHVS, CDR2 FQNEAQ, per germline. The CDR3 has 15 amino acids.

V is TRBV7-9 and J is TRBJ1-5, with 7 bases that match TRBD1. The CDR3 runs to 14 residues. The germline V gene has CDR1 SEHNR and CDR2 FQNEAQ (reference sequence). V dropped 5 bases and J dropped 2; count of bases not matched to a gene: 3. The CDR3 loop is CASSRDSRNQPQHF. The CDR3 DNA reads as TGTGCCAGCAGCCGGGACAGCCGCAATCAGCCCCAGCATTTT. Variable domain in full (rest from reference TRBV7-9 and TRBJ1-5): DTGVSQNPRHKITKRGQNVTFRCDPISEHNRLYWYRQTLGQGPEFLTYFQNEAQLEKSRLLSDRFSAERPKGSFSTLEIQRTEQGDSAMYLCASSRDSRNQPQHFGDGTRLSIL.

Comment on this clonotype: Just one base apart from a much larger clone, this may be a read error. The J gene is TRBJ2-2, the V gene TRBV20-1; D is uncertain. Trimming removed 4 bases from V and 6 bases from J, with 9 bases in between. The CDR3 sequence is 12 residues long. CDR1 is DFQATT and CDR2 is SNEGSKA in the germline V gene (reference sequence). CDR3 loop: CSAKGPPGELFF. CDR3 nucleotide sequence: TGCAGTGCTAAAGGCCCTCCCGGGGAGCTGTTTTTT.

Remarks on this clonotype: One base away lies a much larger clone, so this may be a sequencing read error. The chain employs TRBV5-1 and TRBJ2-2; 7 nucleotides align to TRBD1. CDR3 length equals 16 residues. The germline V gene encodes CDR1 SGHRS and CDR2 YFSETQ. CDR3 loop: CTSSAKAADRVGELFF. The DNA of the CDR3 is TGCACCAGCAGCGCTAAAGCCGCCGACAGGGTTGGGGAGCTGTTTTTT.

This clonotype was recorded at least ten times. V usage is TRBV24-1 and J usage is TRBJ1-2; TRBD1 is a possible D gene (5 bases). V was cut by 4 bases and J by 8 bases, with 16 bases left in between. The CDR3 runs to 14 residues. Germline lookup yields CDR1 KGHDR and CDR2 SFDVKD. The CDR3 loop reads CATSEGMGVTGYTF. The CDR3 DNA sequence: TGTGCCACCAGTGAGGGGATGGGGGTGACAGGCTACACCTTC.

This clonotype was seen repeatedly, ten times or more. The chain is built from TRBV7-8 and TRBJ2-5; D perhaps matches TRBD2 (6 bases). V was shortened by 2 bases and J by 2 bases, with 9 bases between the two germline ends. This CDR3 contains 14 residues. Germline V gene sequence: CDR1 SGHVS, CDR2 FQNEAQ. The CDR3 DNA is TGTGCCAGCAGCTTAATTCGGGGGCAAGAGACCCAGTACTTC. Translated, it gives CASSLIRGQETQYF.